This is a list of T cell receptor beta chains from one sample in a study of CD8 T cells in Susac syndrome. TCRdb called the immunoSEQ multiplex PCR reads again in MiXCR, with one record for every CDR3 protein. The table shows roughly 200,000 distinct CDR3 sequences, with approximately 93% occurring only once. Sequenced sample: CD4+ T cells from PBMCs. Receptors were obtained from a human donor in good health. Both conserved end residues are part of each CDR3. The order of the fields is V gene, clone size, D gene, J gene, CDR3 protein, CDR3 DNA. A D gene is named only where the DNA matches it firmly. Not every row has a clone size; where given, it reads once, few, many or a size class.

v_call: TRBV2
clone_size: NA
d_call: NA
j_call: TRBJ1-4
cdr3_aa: CASSPGLRTMFF
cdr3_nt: TGTGCCAGCAGCCCGGGACTCAGGACGATGTTTTTT

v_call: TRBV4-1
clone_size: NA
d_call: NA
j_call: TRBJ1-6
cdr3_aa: CASAQVTDSPLHF
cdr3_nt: TGCGCCAGCGCACAGGTAACGGATTCACCCCTCCACTTT

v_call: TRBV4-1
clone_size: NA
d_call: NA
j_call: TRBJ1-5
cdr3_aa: CASSQEGNFNQPQHF
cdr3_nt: TGCGCCAGCAGCCAAGAGGGGAACTTCAACCAGCCCCAGCATTTT

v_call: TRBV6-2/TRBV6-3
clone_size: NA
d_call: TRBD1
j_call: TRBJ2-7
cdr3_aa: CASSPGTGGEQYF
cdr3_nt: TGTGCCAGCAGCCCCGGGACAGGGGGCGAGCAGTACTTC

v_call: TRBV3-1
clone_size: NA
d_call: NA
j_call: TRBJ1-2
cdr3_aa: CASNPGGRSNYGYTF
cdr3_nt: TGTGCCAGCAACCCCGGGGGGAGAAGTAACTATGGCTACACCTTC

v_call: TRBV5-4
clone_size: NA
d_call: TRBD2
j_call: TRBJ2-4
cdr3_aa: CASSLGLLAGGPSHKNIQYF
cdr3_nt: TGTGCCAGCAGCTTGGGTTTACTAGCGGGGGGGCCTTCCCACAAAAACATTCAGTACTTC

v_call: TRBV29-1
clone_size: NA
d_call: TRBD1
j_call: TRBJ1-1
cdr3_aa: CSVGSGGRTEAFF
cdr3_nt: TGCAGCGTTGGCTCAGGGGGTAGAACTGAAGCTTTCTTT

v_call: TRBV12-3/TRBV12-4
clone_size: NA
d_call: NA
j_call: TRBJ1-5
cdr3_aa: CASSLGQGGNQPQHF
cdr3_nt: TGTGCCAGCAGTTTAGGGCAGGGTGGGAATCAGCCCCAGCATTTT

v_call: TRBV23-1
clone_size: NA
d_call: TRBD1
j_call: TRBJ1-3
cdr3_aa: CASSQPGQRGNTIYF
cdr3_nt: TGCGCCAGCAGTCAACCGGGACAGAGAGGAAACACCATATATTTT

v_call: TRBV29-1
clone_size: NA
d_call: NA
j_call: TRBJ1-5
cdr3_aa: CSVAKAGGNQPQHF
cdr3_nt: TGCAGCGTTGCGAAGGCTGGGGGTAATCAGCCCCAGCATTTT

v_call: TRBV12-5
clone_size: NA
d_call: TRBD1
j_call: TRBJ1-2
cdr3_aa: CASGFTGTAGANYGYTF
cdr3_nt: TGTGCTAGTGGTTTTACCGGGACAGCGGGAGCTAACTATGGCTACACCTTC

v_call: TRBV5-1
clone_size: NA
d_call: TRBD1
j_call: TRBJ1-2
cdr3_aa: CASSPQDRINYGYTF
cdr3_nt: TGCGCCAGCAGCCCCCAGGACAGGATTAACTATGGCTACACCTTC

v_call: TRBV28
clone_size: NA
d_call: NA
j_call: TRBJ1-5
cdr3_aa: CASSYSGLWGNQPQHF
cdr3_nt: TGTGCCAGCAGTTATTCGGGACTCTGGGGCAATCAGCCCCAGCATTTT

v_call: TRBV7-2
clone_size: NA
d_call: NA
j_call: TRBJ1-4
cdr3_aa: CASSPRGGQVQEKLFF
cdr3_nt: TGTGCCAGCAGCCCAAGGGGGGGACAAGTTCAAGAAAAACTGTTTTTT

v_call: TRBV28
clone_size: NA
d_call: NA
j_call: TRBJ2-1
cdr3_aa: CASRGFGGGHEQFF
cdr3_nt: TGTGCCAGCAGAGGGTTTGGAGGCGGGCATGAGCAGTTCTTC

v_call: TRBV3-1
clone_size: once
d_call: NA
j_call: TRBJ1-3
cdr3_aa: CASSYHGNTIYF
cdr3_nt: TGTGCCAGCAGCTACCATGGAAACACCATATATTTT

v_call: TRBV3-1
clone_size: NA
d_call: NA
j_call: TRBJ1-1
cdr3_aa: CASSHGGLGTNTEAFF
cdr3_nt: TGTGCCAGCAGCCACGGGGGGTTAGGGACAAACACTGAAGCTTTCTTT

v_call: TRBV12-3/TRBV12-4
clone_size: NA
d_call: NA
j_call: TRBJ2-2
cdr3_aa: CASRRTAGELFF
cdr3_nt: TGTGCCAGCAGAAGAACGGCCGGGGAGCTGTTTTTT

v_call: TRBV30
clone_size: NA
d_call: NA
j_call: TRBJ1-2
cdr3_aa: CAWSLSGSYGYTF
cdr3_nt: TGTGCCTGGAGCTTATCGGGGAGCTATGGCTACACCTTC

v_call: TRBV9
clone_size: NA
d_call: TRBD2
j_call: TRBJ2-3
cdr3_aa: CASSVAAGGNTDTQYF
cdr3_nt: TGTGCCAGCAGCGTAGCTGCGGGGGGGAACACAGATACGCAGTATTTT

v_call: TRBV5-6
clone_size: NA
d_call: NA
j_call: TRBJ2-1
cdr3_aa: CASTHPEGNEQFF
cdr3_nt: TGTGCCAGCACCCATCCAGAGGGTAATGAGCAGTTCTTC

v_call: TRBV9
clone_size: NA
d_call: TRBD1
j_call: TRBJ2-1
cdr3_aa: CASSSGQGVNNEQFF
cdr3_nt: TGTGCCAGCAGCTCCGGACAGGGGGTTAACAATGAGCAGTTCTTC

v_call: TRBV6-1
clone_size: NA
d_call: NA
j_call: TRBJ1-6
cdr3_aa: CASSGLDNSPLHF
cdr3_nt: TGTGCCAGCAGTGGACTGGATAATTCACCCCTCCACTTT

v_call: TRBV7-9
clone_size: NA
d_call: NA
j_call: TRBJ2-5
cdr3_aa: CASSRQEETQYF
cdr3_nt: TGTGCCAGCAGCCGACAGGAAGAGACCCAGTACTTC

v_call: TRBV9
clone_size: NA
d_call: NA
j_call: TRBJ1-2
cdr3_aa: CASSVQQNYGYTF
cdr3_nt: TGTGCCAGCAGCGTCCAGCAAAACTATGGCTACACCTTC

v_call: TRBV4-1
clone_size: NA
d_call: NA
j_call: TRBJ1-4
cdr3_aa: CASSQERFSNEKLFF
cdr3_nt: TGCGCCAGCAGCCAAGAACGATTTTCTAATGAAAAACTGTTTTTT

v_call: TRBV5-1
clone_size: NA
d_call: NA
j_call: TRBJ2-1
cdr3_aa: CASSIRWGDEQFF
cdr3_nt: TGCGCCAGCAGCATCCGGTGGGGCGATGAGCAGTTCTTC

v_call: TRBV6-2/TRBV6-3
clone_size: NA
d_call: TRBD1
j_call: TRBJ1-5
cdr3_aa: CASTHRQGGQPQHF
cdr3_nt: TGTGCCAGCACCCACCGACAGGGCGGTCAGCCCCAGCATTTT

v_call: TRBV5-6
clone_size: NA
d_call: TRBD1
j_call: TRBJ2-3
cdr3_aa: CASLRTGATDTQYF
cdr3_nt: TGTGCCAGCTTACGGACAGGGGCGACAGATACGCAGTATTTT

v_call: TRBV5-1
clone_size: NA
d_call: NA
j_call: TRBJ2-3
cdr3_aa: CASSSEGDNTDTQYF
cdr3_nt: TGCGCCAGCAGCTCGGAGGGAGACAACACAGATACGCAGTATTTT

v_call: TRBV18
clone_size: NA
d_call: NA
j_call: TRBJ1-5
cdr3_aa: CASSLGTARAGQPQHF
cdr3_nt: TGTGCCAGCTCACTAGGGACCGCCCGAGCAGGTCAGCCCCAGCATTTT

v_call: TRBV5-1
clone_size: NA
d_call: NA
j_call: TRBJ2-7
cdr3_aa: CASSGGYHEQYF
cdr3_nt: TGCGCCAGCAGCGGAGGGTACCACGAGCAGTACTTC

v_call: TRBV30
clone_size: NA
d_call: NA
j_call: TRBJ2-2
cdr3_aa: CAWSVGGELFF
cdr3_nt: TGTGCCTGGAGTGTGGGAGGGGAGCTGTTTTTT

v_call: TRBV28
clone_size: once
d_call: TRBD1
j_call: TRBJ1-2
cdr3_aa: CASSSITGAGGYTF
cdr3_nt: TGTGCCAGCAGTTCCATAACAGGGGCAGGAGGCTACACCTTC

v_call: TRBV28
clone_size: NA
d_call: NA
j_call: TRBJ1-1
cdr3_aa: CASSLVGARGTEAFF
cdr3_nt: TGTGCCAGCAGTTTGGTCGGGGCTCGAGGCACTGAAGCTTTCTTT

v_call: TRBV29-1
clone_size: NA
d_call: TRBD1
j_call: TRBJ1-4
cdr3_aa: CSVQTGPNEKLFF
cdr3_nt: TGCAGCGTTCAGACAGGGCCTAATGAAAAACTGTTTTTT

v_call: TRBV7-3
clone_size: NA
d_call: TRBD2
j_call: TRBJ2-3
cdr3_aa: CASSFSGTSETQYF
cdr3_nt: TGTGCCAGCAGCTTTTCCGGGACTAGCGAAACGCAGTATTTT

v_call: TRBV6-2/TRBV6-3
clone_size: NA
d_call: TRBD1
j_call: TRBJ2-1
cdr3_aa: CASSLDRGQYNEQFF
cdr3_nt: TGTGCCAGCAGCCTAGACAGGGGTCAATACAATGAGCAGTTCTTC